This passage covers 26 T cell receptor beta chains from one sample sequenced in a study of shared clonotypes between healthy human individuals (dated by TCRdb to 2018 to 2021). Receptor libraries were prepared by the immunoSEQ multiplex PCR assay. Held by TCRdb, this immuneACCESS table contains in-frame sequences only and omits some clones. Under half of the omission traces to an unresolved V gene where checked; the cause of the rest is unknown. Here the sample has 950,000 to 1,100,000 clones; about 75% occur a single time. Approximately 1.3% of the sample goes to the ten largest clones. The sequenced sample was memory CD4+ T cells sorted from blood. Per the publication, the cell subset or site label means: CD45RA-negative fraction. These receptors were collected from a man aged 18-30 years in good health.

This clone was picked up many times. The genes are TRBV28 and TRBJ1-4; no firm D call. Trimming left V 3 bases short and J 0 bases short, with 11 bases between. Germline V lookup: CDR1 MDHEN, CDR2 SYDVKM. CDR3 size: 16 residues. The CDR3: CASSFYDPATNEKLFF. The CDR3 coding sequence is TGTGCCAGCAGTTTTTACGATCCTGCAACTAATGAAAAACTGTTTTTT.

The chain carries TRBV11-2 and TRBJ2-1, with 8 bases aligning to TRBD1. This CDR3 is built from 15 residues. With V trimmed by 3 bases and J by 8 bases, 9 bases remained unmatched. Looked up from germline, CDR1 is SGHAT and CDR2 is FQNNGV. The CDR3 sequence: CASSFNRGTMDEQFF. The CDR3 DNA follows: TGTGCCAGCAGCTTTAACAGGGGGACGATGGATGAGCAGTTCTTC.

The chain carries TRBV7-2 and TRBJ2-7, with 10 bases lining up with TRBD1. This CDR3 is 16 amino acids long. V lost 0 bases to trimming and J lost 4 bases; unmatched junction nucleotides: 6. CDR1 SGHTA and CDR2 FQGNSA come from the germline V gene. CDR3 residues: CASSLAPGTGVYEQYF. CDR3 in DNA: TGTGCCAGCAGCTTAGCCCCCGGGACAGGGGTTTACGAGCAGTACTTC.

Only one count was recorded for this clone. This chain uses TRBV15 with TRBJ1-5; D is perhaps TRBD1 (6 bases). Germline CDR1 and CDR2: LNHNV and YYDKDF (reference sequence). Deletions cut 2 bases from V and 5 bases from J, with 19 bases between. The CDR3 loop spans 17 amino acids. In nucleotides, the CDR3 is TGTGCCACCAGCAGAATTACTGGGGGACATTCTGATCAGCCCCAGCATTTT. Residues: CATSRITGGHSDQPQHF.

The chain couples TRBV5-5 to TRBJ2-7, with D possibly TRBD1 on 6 matching bases. The CDR3 runs to 15 residues. CDR1 and CDR2 from the germline V gene are SGHKS and YYEKEE (reference sequence). V was pared by 3 bases and J by 6 bases, with 19 bases between. CDR3 nucleotides: TGTGCCAGCAGCTCAGGCCCGAGGGGGTTTGGCGAGCAGTACTTC. Translated: CASSSGPRGFGEQYF.

The table lists this clone with a few counts. The chain employs TRBV10-1 and TRBJ2-2; D not resolved. With 0 bases removed from V and 5 bases from J, the gap between germline ends came to 4 bases. The germline gives CDR1 WNHNN, CDR2 SYGVQD (reference sequence). The CDR3 loop spans 13 amino acids. The CDR3 here is CASSESRTGELFF. The CDR3 DNA reads as TGCGCCAGCAGTGAGTCGAGAACCGGGGAGCTGTTTTTT.

To note about this clone: Other DNA variants within this sample encode the same CDR3. This chain uses TRBV30 with TRBJ1-5, with D possibly TRBD1 on 5 matching bases. This CDR3 is 13 amino acids long. In germline, CDR1 is GTSNPN, CDR2 SVGIG (reference sequence). V was cut by 3 bases and J by 2 bases, with 8 bases left in between. The CDR3 DNA follows: TGTGCCTGGAGGGGGGTTGGCAATCAGCCCCAGCATTTT. As protein: CAWRGVGNQPQHF. The full variable domain, in which reference TRBV30 and TRBJ1-5 provide the parts outside the CDR3, is SQTIHQWPATLVQPVGSPLSLECTVEGTSNPNLYWYRQAAGRGLQLLFYSVGIGQISSEVPQNLSASRPQDRQFILSSKKLLLSDSGFYLCAWRGVGNQPQHFGDGTRLSIL.

As to this clone: This same CDR3 is encoded by further DNA sequences in the sample. The V and J genes are TRBV7-2 and TRBJ2-5; 7 nucleotides align to TRBD1. CDR3 length: 13 residues. Germline V gene lookup returns CDR1 SGHTA and CDR2 FQGNSA. Trimming at V came to 5 bases and at J to 4 bases, leaving 4 bases not matched to a gene. The DNA of the CDR3 is TGTGCCAGCAGCCCGGGACAGCGAGAGACCCAGTACTTC. It yields the protein CASSPGQRETQYF.

The chain uses TRBV2 and TRBJ2-3; D gene uncertain. Germline V gene sequence: CDR1 SNHLY, CDR2 FYNNEI. The CDR3 sequence is 13 residues long. Deletions cut 9 bases from V and 0 bases from J, with 10 bases between. The CDR3 is CASRTESTDTQYF. The CDR3 bases are TGTGCCAGTAGGACGGAAAGCACAGATACGCAGTATTTT.

The rearrangement joins TRBV5-7 to TRBJ2-7; D may be TRBD1 (5 bases). TRBV5-7 is recorded as an ORF, its role being uncertain. V lost 4 bases, J lost 0 bases, and 20 bases lay in between. The CDR3 totals 17 residues. The CDR3 spells CASSPEILRDSSYEQYF. The CDR3, as DNA: TGTGCCAGCAGCCCCGAAATACTCCGTGACAGCTCCTACGAGCAGTACTTC.

This chain uses TRBV7-2 with TRBJ2-2; tentatively, D is TRBD1 (5 bases). V was clipped by 5 bases and J by 6 bases, with 16 bases between them. This CDR3 is 15 amino acids long. Germline CDR1 and CDR2: SGHTA and FQGNSA. The CDR3 nucleotides are TGTGCCAGCAGCCCCAGGGTGGGCGGCGCCGGGGAGCTGTTTTTT. Translation gives CASSPRVGGAGELFF.

As DNA, the CDR3 is TGTGCCAGCTCACCTGAGGACAGGGGAACAGGAACCTTC. This encodes CASSPEDRGTGTF. This chain uses TRBV18 with TRBJ1-2; 9 bases match TRBD1. Germline V lookup: CDR1 KGHSH, CDR2 LQKENI. The trim removed 3 bases at V and 14 bases at J, leaving 10 bases unmatched. The CDR3 extends over 13 amino acids.

V usage is TRBV6-1 and J usage is TRBJ1-4, with TRBD1 identical over 7 bases. The CDR3 runs to 15 residues. The V and J ends lost 1 base and 7 bases, in that order; junction bases with no gene match: 6. Germline CDR1 and CDR2: MNHNS and SASEGT. The CDR3 DNA sequence: TGTGCCAGCAGTGAAGTAGGGGGCGAGGGTGAAAAACTGTTTTTT. It specifies CASSEVGGEGEKLFF.

This clone has only a few counts. The chain employs TRBV4-1 and TRBJ2-2; D is unclear. CDR1 MGHRA and CDR2 YSYEKL come from the germline V gene. The V end lost 4 bases, the J end lost 1 base, and 7 bases lay between the germline ends. The CDR3 runs 14 residues. The CDR3: CASSLSVNTGELFF. The CDR3, as DNA: TGCGCCAGCAGCCTTTCAGTGAACACCGGGGAGCTGTTTTTT.

This rearrangement joins TRBV2 to TRBJ1-4, with D possibly being TRBD1 (5 bases). The CDR3 extends over 14 amino acids. Germline loops: CDR1 SNHLY, CDR2 FYNNEI. V was cut by 6 bases and J by 3 bases, with 11 bases left in between. The CDR3, as DNA: TGTGCCAGCAGGGGCCCGGGACCTAATGAAAAACTGTTTTTT. It codes for CASRGPGPNEKLFF.

The rearrangement uses TRBV11-2 and TRBJ1-5, with D perhaps TRBD1 (6 bases). Looked up from germline, CDR1 is SGHAT and CDR2 is FQNNGV. The CDR3 sequence is 13 residues long. The ends were cut back, 1 base at V and 12 bases at J, with 13 bases in the middle. This chain's CDR3 is CASSLGRTGSQHF. The CDR3 nucleotides read TGTGCCAGCAGCTTAGGAAGAACAGGGAGCCAGCATTTT.

The chain is built from TRBV6-5 and TRBJ1-2; D is uncertain. Trimming cost V 2 bases and J 1 base, with 11 bases left between them. This CDR3 region has 15 residues. The V gene's germline CDR1 is MNHEY and CDR2 SVGAGI. The CDR3 region is CASSYGVNFNYGYTF. The CDR3 DNA follows: TGTGCCAGCAGTTACGGGGTCAACTTTAACTATGGCTACACCTTC.

This clone is a singleton in its sample. The rearrangement uses TRBV10-3 and TRBJ2-7; TRBD2 agrees at 11 bases. The germline V gene encodes CDR1 ENHRY and CDR2 SYGVKD. Unmatched junction bases numbered 9, after V lost 6 bases and J lost 2 bases. This CDR3 comprises 16 residues. Here the CDR3 DNA reads TGTGCCATCAGGAGGGGGACTAGCGGTACACCCTACGAGCAGTACTTC. This gives the protein CAIRRGTSGTPYEQYF.

This rearrangement joins TRBV6-5 to TRBJ2-5, with D possibly being TRBD1 or TRBD2 (5 bases each). V was cut by 4 bases and J by 5 bases, with 20 bases left in between. The CDR3 is 16 amino acids. Germline CDR1 MNHEY, CDR2 SVGAGI. The DNA for the CDR3 is TGTGCCAGCAGTTCCCCAGGGAGAGGAAGGGCGGAGACCCAGTACTTC. Translating gives CASSSPGRGRAETQYF.

The rearrangement joins TRBV2 to TRBJ2-5; TRBD2 is a possible D gene (5 bases). Trimming removed 0 bases from V and 5 bases from J, with 16 bases in between. Germline-derived CDR1 and CDR2 are SNHLY and FYNNEI. The CDR3 loop spans 16 amino acids. The CDR3 sequence: CASSEARVAPGETQYF. The CDR3 DNA follows: TGTGCCAGCAGTGAAGCCCGGGTAGCGCCGGGGGAGACCCAGTACTTC.

V is TRBV18 and J is TRBJ2-2, with TRBD2 identical over 10 bases. The CDR3 has 19 amino acids. V dropped 3 bases and J dropped 6; count of bases not matched to a gene: 16. The germline CDR1 and CDR2 sequences are KGHSH and LQKENI. CDR3 protein: CASSPGFSGAGGPSGELFF. The CDR3 coding sequence is TGTGCCAGCTCACCCGGATTTAGCGGAGCGGGAGGGCCATCCGGGGAGCTGTTTTTT.

The chain joins TRBV18 to TRBJ1-1, with 7 bases aligning to TRBD1. J lost 1 base, V lost 3 bases, and 5 bases had no gene match. The CDR3 is made up of 15 amino acids. Germline V gene lookup returns CDR1 KGHSH and CDR2 LQKENI. The CDR3 protein is CASSPRTGANTEAFF. The CDR3 bases are TGTGCCAGCTCACCGAGAACAGGGGCGAACACTGAAGCTTTCTTT.

The chain employs TRBV19 and TRBJ2-3, with D tentatively TRBD1 (6 bases). Germline CDR1 reads LNHDA; CDR2 reads SQIVND (reference sequence). Trimming removed 4 bases from V and 2 bases from J, with 13 bases in between. This CDR3 contains 15 residues. The CDR3 here is CASSTGTSFTDTQYF. The CDR3 region has the DNA TGTGCCAGTAGTACAGGGACATCCTTCACAGATACGCAGTATTTT.

The V call is TRBV11-2, the J call TRBJ2-6; no reliable D call. Germline-derived CDR1 and CDR2 are SGHAT and FQNNGV. The length of the CDR3 is 18 residues. Trimming pared 3 bases from V and 0 bases from J, leaving 15 bases between. Written as DNA, the CDR3 is TGTGCCAGCAGCTTTTGGTCACTCACGAGCTCTGGGGCCAACGTCCTGACTTTC. Its protein is CASSFWSLTSSGANVLTF.

The CDR3 coding sequence is TGTGCCACCAGCAGACAGGGGAAGGGCTACGAGCAGTACTTC. Translated, it gives CATSRQGKGYEQYF. The V gene is TRBV15, the J gene TRBJ2-7; weak D call: TRBD1 (6 bases). The germline V gene encodes CDR1 LNHNV and CDR2 YYDKDF (reference sequence). V lost 2 bases and J 3 bases, leaving 11 bases between the germline ends. The length of the CDR3 is 14 residues.

Comments on this clone: This sample includes further DNA sequences coding for the same CDR3. V is TRBV6-5 and J is TRBJ2-7; D is undetermined. The CDR3 runs to 15 residues. Trimming took 0 bases from V and 2 from J, leaving 11 bases between them. In germline, CDR1 is MNHEY, CDR2 SVGAGI. CDR3 sequence: CASSYSGRQTYEQYF. The DNA for the CDR3 is TGTGCCAGCAGTTACTCGGGCAGGCAGACCTACGAGCAGTACTTC.